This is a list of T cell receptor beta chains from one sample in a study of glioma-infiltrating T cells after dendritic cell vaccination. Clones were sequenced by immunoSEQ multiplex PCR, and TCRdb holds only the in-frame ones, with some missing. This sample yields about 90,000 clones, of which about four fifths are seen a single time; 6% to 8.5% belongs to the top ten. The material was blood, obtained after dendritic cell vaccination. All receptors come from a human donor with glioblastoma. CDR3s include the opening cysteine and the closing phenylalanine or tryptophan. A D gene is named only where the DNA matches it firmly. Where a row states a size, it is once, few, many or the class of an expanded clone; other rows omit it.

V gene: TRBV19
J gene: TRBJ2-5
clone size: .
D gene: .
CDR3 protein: CASSPQFLRGQETQYF
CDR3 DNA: TGTGCCAGTAGTCCTCAATTTTTGCGGGGTCAAGAGACCCAGTACTTC

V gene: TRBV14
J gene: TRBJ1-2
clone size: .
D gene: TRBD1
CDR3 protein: CASSQAGQGIGYTF
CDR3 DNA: TGTGCCAGCAGCCAAGCGGGACAGGGTATTGGCTACACCTTC

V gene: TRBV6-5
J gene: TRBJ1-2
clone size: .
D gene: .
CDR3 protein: CASSDSWNYGYTF
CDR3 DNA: TGTGCCAGCAGCGACTCTTGGAACTATGGCTACACCTTC

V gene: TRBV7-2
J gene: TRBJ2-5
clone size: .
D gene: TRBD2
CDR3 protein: CASSGISGQTQYF
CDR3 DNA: TGTGCCAGCAGCGGCATTAGCGGGCAGACCCAGTACTTC

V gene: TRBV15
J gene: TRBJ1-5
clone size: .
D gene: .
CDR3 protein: CATSGQLYQPQHF
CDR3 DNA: TGTGCCACCAGCGGGCAACTCTATCAGCCCCAGCATTTT

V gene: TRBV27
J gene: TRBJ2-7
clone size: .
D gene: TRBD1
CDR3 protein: CASSLAGQGGYEQYF
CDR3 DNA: TGTGCCAGCAGTTTGGCCGGACAGGGAGGTTACGAGCAGTACTTC

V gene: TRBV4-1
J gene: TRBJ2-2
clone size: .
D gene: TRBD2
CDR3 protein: CASSQIAGETNAGELFF
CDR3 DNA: TGCGCCAGCAGCCAGATAGCGGGGGAGACGAACGCCGGGGAGCTGTTTTTT

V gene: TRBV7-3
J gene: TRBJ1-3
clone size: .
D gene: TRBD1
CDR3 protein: CASSSYRGTTGNTIYF
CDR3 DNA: TGTGCCAGCAGCTCTTACAGGGGGACTACGGGAAACACCATATATTTT

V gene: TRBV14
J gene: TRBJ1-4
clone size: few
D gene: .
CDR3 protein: CASSQVSGFNEKLFF
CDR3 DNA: TGTGCCAGCAGCCAAGTGTCAGGGTTTAATGAAAAACTGTTTTTT

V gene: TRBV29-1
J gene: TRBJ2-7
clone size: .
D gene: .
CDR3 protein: CSVGRAPYEQYF
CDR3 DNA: TGCAGCGTTGGTCGAGCTCCATACGAGCAGTACTTC

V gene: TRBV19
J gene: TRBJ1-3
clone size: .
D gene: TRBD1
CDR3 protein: CASSPGQHSGNTIYF
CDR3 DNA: TGTGCCAGTAGTCCGGGACAGCACTCTGGAAACACCATATATTTT

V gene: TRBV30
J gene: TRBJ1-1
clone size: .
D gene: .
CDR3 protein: CAWSAGGRGNTEAFF
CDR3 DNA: TGTGCCTGGAGTGCGGGGGGCCGGGGGAACACTGAAGCTTTCTTT

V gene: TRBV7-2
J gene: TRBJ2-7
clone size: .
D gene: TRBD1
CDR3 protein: CASSLDRGSYEQYF
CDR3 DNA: TGTGCCAGCAGCTTGGACAGGGGATCCTACGAGCAGTACTTC

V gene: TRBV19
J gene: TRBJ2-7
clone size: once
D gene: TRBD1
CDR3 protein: CASSPRQGSSYEQYF
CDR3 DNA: TGTGCCAGTAGTCCCCGACAGGGAAGCTCCTACGAGCAGTACTTC

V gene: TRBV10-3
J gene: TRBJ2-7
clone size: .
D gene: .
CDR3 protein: CAISSSSGMGEQYF
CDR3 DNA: TGTGCCATCAGTAGTAGTTCAGGGATGGGGGAGCAGTACTTC

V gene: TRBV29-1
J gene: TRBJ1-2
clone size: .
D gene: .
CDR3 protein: CSVPRGYGYTF
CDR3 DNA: TGCAGCGTCCCTCGGGGCTATGGCTACACCTTC

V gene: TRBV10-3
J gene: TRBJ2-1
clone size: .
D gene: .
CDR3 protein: CAISEEGGTSYNEQFF
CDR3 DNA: TGTGCCATCAGTGAGGAGGGCGGAACTAGCTACAATGAGCAGTTCTTC

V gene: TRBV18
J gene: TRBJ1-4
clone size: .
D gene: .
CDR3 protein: CASSPLPPGGANEKLFF
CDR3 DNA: TGTGCCAGCTCACCACTCCCTCCGGGAGGGGCTAATGAAAAACTGTTTTTT

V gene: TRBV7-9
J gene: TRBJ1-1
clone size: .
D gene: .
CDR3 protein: CASGRVNTEAFF
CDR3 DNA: TGTGCCAGCGGCAGGGTAAACACTGAAGCTTTCTTT

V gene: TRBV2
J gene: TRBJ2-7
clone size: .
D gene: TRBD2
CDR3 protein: CASSPWTSGIYEQYF
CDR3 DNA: TGTGCCAGCAGTCCCTGGACTAGCGGGATCTACGAGCAGTACTTC

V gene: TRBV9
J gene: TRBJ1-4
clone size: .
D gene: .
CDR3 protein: CASSPGILTGEKLFF
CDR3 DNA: TGTGCCAGCAGCCCGGGGATCCTGACTGGAGAAAAACTGTTTTTT

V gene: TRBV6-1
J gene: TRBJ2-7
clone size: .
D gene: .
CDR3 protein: CASSEALTATGYEQYF
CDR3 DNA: TGTGCCAGCAGTGAAGCGTTAACAGCAACCGGCTACGAGCAGTACTTC

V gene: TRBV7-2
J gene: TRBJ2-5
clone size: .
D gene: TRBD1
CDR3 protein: CASTRDSKETQYF
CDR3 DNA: TGTGCCAGCACCCGGGACAGCAAAGAGACCCAGTACTTC

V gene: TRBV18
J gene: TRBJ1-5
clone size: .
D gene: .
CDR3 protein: CASSPSGPNQPQHF
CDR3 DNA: TGTGCCAGCTCACCATCAGGGCCGAATCAGCCCCAGCATTTT

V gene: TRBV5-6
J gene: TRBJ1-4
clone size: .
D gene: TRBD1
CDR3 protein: CASSLKVGTGTEEKLFF
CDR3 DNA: TGTGCCAGCAGCTTGAAGGTGGGTACCGGGACAGAAGAAAAACTGTTTTTT

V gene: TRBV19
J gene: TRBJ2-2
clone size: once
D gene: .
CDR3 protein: CASSMFPGELFF
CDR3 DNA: TGTGCCAGTAGTATGTTTCCAGGGGAGCTGTTTTTT

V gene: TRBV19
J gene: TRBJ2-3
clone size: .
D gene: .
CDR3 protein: CASNGGSDTQYF
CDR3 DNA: TGTGCCAGTAACGGCGGGTCAGATACGCAGTATTTT

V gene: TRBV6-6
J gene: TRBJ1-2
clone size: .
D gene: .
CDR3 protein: CACKETGGSETYGYTF
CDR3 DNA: TGTGCCTGCAAGGAGACCGGAGGGAGTGAAACCTATGGCTACACCTTC

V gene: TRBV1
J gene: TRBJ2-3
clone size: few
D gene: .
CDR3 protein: CTSFGGGVTDTQYF
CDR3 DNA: TGCACCAGCTTCGGCGGGGGGGTCACAGATACGCAGTATTTT

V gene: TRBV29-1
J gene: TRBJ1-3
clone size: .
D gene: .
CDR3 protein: CSVGFSLGNTIYF
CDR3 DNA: TGCAGCGTTGGGTTTAGCCTCGGAAACACCATATATTTT

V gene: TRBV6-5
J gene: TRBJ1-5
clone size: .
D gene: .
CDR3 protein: CASSEGDSNQPQHF
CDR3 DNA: TGTGCCAGCAGTGAAGGGGATAGCAATCAGCCCCAGCATTTT

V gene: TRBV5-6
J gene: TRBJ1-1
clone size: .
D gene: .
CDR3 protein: CASSLVAGEAFF
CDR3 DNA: TGTGCCAGCAGCTTGGTTGCCGGTGAAGCTTTCTTT

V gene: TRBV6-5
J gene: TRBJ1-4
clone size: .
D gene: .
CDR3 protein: CASSPIDRRNEKLFF
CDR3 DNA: TGTGCCAGCAGTCCCATTGACAGGAGGAATGAAAAACTGTTTTTT

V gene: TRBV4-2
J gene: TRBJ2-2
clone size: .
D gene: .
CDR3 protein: CASSQVGGRVTGELFF
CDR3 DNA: TGTGCCAGCAGCCAAGTCGGGGGGCGGGTCACCGGGGAGCTGTTTTTT

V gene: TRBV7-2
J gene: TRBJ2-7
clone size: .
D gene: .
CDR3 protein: CASSLEGGYEQYF
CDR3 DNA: TGTGCCAGCAGCTTAGAAGGGGGCTACGAGCAGTACTTC

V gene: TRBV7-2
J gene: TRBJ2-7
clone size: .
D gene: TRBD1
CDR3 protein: CASSLAGTEGSYEQYF
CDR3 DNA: TGTGCCAGCAGCTTGGCCGGGACAGAGGGCTCCTACGAGCAGTACTTC

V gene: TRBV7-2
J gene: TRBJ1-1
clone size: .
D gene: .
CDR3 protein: CASSLYRVGTEAFF
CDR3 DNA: TGTGCCAGCAGCTTATACAGGGTAGGCACTGAAGCTTTCTTT

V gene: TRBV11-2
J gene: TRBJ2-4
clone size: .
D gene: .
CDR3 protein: CATGDGRKNIQYF
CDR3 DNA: TGTGCCACGGGGGACGGACGGAAAAACATTCAGTACTTC

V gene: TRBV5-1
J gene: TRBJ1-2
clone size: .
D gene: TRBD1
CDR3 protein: CASSVNRGSNYGYTF
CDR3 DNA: TGCGCCAGCAGCGTTAACAGGGGTTCTAACTATGGCTACACCTTC

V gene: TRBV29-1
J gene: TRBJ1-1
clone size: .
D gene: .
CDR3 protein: CSVLAVLYTEAFF
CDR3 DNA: TGCAGCGTCCTAGCGGTTCTATACACTGAAGCTTTCTTT

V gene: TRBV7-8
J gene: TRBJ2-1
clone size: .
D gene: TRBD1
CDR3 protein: CASSQDRGNEQFF
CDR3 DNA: TGTGCCAGCAGCCAGGACAGGGGAAATGAGCAGTTCTTC

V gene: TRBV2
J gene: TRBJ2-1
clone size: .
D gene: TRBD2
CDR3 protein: CASSRTSGGPREQFF
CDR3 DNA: TGTGCCAGCAGTCGGACTAGCGGGGGTCCTCGCGAGCAGTTCTTC

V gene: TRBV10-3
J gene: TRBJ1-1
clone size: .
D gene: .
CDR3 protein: CAISEVLRGEAFF
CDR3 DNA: TGTGCCATCAGTGAAGTCTTGAGAGGTGAAGCTTTCTTT

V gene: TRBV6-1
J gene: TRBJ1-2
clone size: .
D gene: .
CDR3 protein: CASSGGRGYGYTF
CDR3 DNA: TGTGCCAGCAGTGGAGGGAGGGGCTATGGCTACACCTTC

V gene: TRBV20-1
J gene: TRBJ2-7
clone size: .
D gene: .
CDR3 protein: CSVGQGYEQYF
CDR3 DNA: TGCAGTGTTGGGCAGGGCTACGAGCAGTACTTC

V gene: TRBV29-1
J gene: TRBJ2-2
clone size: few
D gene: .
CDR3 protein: CSVRGARQTNTGELFF
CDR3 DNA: TGCAGCGTACGGGGGGCTCGGCAGACAAACACCGGGGAGCTGTTTTTT

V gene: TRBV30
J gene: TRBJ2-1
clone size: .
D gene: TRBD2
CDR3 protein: CAWSVLAGGYEQFF
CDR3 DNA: TGTGCCTGGAGTGTACTCGCGGGGGGATACGAGCAGTTCTTC

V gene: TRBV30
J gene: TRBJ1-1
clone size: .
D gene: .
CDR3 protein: CAWSLTPLVLEAFF
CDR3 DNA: TGTGCCTGGAGTCTAACCCCCCTCGTTCTTGAAGCTTTCTTT

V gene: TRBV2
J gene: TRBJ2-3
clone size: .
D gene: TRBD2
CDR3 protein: CASSELAGGRDTQYF
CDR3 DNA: TGTGCCAGCAGTGAACTAGCGGGGGGGCGAGATACGCAGTATTTT

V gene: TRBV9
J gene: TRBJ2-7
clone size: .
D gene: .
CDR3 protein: CASSYRLSTGEQYF
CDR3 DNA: TGTGCCAGCAGCTACAGACTATCCACGGGCGAGCAGTACTTC

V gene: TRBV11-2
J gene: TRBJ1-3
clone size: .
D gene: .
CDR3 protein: CASSPSRGNTIYF
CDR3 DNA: TGTGCCAGCAGCCCAAGCAGGGGAAACACCATATATTTT

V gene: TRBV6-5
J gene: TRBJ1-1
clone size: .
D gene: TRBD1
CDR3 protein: CASSRDRFEAFF
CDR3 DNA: TGTGCCAGCAGCAGGGACAGATTTGAAGCTTTCTTT

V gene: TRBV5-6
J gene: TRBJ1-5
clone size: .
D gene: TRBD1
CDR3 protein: CASSPNRGGQPQHF
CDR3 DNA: TGTGCCAGCAGCCCTAACAGGGGTGGTCAGCCCCAGCATTTT

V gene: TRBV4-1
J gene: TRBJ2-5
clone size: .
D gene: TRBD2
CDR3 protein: CASSQTRTSGGYQETQYF
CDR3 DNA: TGCGCCAGCAGCCAAACCAGAACTAGCGGGGGGTACCAAGAGACCCAGTACTTC

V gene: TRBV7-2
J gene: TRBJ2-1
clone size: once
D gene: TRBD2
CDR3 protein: CASSRGVSYNEQFF
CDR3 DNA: TGTGCCAGCAGCCGGGGGGTCTCCTACAATGAGCAGTTCTTC

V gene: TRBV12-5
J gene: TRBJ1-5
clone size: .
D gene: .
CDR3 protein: CASGFQGHQPQHF
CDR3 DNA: TGTGCTAGTGGTTTCCAGGGTCATCAGCCCCAGCATTTT

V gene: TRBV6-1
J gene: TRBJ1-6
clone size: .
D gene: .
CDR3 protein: CASSETWTASPLHF
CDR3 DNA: TGTGCCAGCAGTGAAACGTGGACAGCATCACCCCTCCACTTT

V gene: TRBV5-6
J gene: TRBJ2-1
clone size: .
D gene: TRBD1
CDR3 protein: CASSPETGIGNEQFF
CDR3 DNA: TGTGCCAGCAGCCCCGAGACAGGGATAGGCAATGAGCAGTTCTTC

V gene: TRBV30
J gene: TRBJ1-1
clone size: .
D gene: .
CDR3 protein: CAWSIPPAGEIEAFF
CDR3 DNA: TGTGCCTGGAGTATCCCCCCGGCAGGGGAAATTGAAGCTTTCTTT